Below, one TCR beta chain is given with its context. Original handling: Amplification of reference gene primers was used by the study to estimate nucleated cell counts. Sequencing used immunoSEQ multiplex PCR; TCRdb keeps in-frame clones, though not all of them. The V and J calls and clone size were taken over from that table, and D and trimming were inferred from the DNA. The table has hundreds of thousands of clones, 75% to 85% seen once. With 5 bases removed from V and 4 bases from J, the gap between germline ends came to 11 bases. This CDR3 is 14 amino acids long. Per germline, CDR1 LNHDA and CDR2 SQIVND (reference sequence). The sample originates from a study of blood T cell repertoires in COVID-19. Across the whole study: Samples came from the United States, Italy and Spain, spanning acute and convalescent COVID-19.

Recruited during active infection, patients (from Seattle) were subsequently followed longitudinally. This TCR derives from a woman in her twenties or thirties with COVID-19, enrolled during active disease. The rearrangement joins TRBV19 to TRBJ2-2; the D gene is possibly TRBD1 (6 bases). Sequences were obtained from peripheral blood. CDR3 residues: CASSWTDGTGELFF. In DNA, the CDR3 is TGTGCCAGTAGTTGGACAGACGGCACCGGGGAGCTGTTTTTT.